The clone carrying this T cell receptor (beta chain) was detected ten times or more. The antigen is not known. This sample stems from a study of identical twins. A single record per CDR3 protein comes from TCRdb applying MiXCR to the 5' RACE reads. The table includes approximately 890,000 distinct CDR3 sequences, roughly an eighth detected once. V was pared by 7 bases and J by 0 bases, with 16 bases between. The CDR3 consists of 15 residues. General study findings and limits: In cord blood, abundant beta clonotypes had fewer insertions; memory showed no trend.

In addition, the sample was reused for a study of yellow fever vaccine responses in identical twins.

The TCR comes from a woman in her late teens or twenties in good health. The chain uses TRBV12-3 or TRBV12-4 and TRBJ2-7; no definite D call. Sample: PBMCs. DNA for the CDR3: TGTGCCAGCACCTCTGATGTTAGGAGCTCCTACGAGCAGTACTTC. Translation: CASTSDVRSSYEQYF.